These T cell receptor beta chains were read from a single sample in a study of response to subunit inactivated influenza vaccine. One entry per CDR3 protein results from TCRdb running MiXCR on the RT-PCR reads. The sample lists about 520,000 distinct CDR3 sequences; 25% were seen once. Sequencing was performed on CD4+ T cells sorted from PBMCs, taken roughly 5 days after vaccination. The receptor source for this set is a man aged 50-60 years who received an inactivated influenza vaccine. CDR3s include the opening cysteine and the closing phenylalanine or tryptophan. The D gene is left open where the match is weak. Not all rows give a size; the values are once, few, many and, for expanded clones, a class.

TRBV20-1	TRBJ2-1	TRBD2	few	TGCAGTGCCCCGACTAGCGGGAGGGACAATGAGCAGTTCTTC	CSAPTSGRDNEQFF
TRBV11-1	TRBJ2-5	NA	few	TGTGCCAGCAGCTCATCCCAGACCCAGTACTTC	CASSSSQTQYF
TRBV4-2	TRBJ2-3	TRBD2	NA	TGTGCCAGCAGCCAAGATCTCCTAGCGGGGGCGTATTTT	CASSQDLLAGAYF
TRBV18	TRBJ2-5	TRBD1	NA	TGTGCCAGCTCACCTACCGGGACAGGGATCCAAGAGACCCAGTACTTC	CASSPTGTGIQETQYF
TRBV12-3/TRBV12-4	TRBJ2-7	NA	few	TGTGCCAGCAGTTTAAGTCCGCTAGCGAACTCCTACGAGCAGTACTTC	CASSLSPLANSYEQYF
TRBV6-2/TRBV6-3	TRBJ2-2	NA	NA	TGTGCCAGCAGATTGGACTCGAACACCGGGGAGCTGTTTTTT	CASRLDSNTGELFF
TRBV30	TRBJ2-1	NA	NA	TGTGCCTGGAGTGTATTCAGAGGCTACAATGAGCAGTTCTTC	CAWSVFRGYNEQFF
TRBV20-1	TRBJ2-7	TRBD1	once	TGCAGTGCTAGAGATGTGGGGACAGGGAACTACGAGCAGTACTTC	CSARDVGTGNYEQYF
TRBV4-1	TRBJ2-7	TRBD2	few	TGCGCCAGCAGCCCCTATAGCGGGGGGCCCTACGAGCAGTACTTC	CASSPYSGGPYEQYF
TRBV2	TRBJ2-5	NA	few	TGTGCCAGCAGTGATCCCGTCAAAGAGACCCAGTACTTC	CASSDPVKETQYF
TRBV4-3	TRBJ2-1	TRBD2	NA	TGCGCCAGCAGCCAAGATCTGGGCGGGGGGAGATACAATGAGCAGTTCTTC	CASSQDLGGGRYNEQFF
TRBV4-1	TRBJ2-7	NA	NA	TGCGCCAGCAGCCTCCTTCCCACAGGACAGTCCTACGAGCAGTACTTC	CASSLLPTGQSYEQYF
TRBV10-3	TRBJ1-3	NA	NA	TGTGCCATCAGTGATAGTGTCTCTGGAAACACCATATATTTT	CAISDSVSGNTIYF
TRBV4-2	TRBJ2-7	NA	NA	TGTGCCAGCAGCCAGTCTCCGAAGAGGGGGGTCTGGTACGAGCAGTACTTC	CASSQSPKRGVWYEQYF
TRBV5-1	TRBJ2-7	TRBD1	NA	TGCGCCAGCAGAGATGGTTACAGGGGGCTCGAGCAGTACTTC	CASRDGYRGLEQYF
TRBV7-2	TRBJ2-1	TRBD2	NA	TGTGCCAGCAGCTTAGTTAGCGGGGGGAACAATGAGCAGTTCTTC	CASSLVSGGNNEQFF
TRBV15	TRBJ1-1	NA	few	TGTGCCACCAAGTTGCCGGCGGGCACTGAAGCTTTCTTT	CATKLPAGTEAFF
TRBV7-9	TRBJ2-7	TRBD2	few	TGTGCCAGCAGCTCGGGGGGGCAGGCCTTCTACGAGCAGTACTTC	CASSSGGQAFYEQYF
TRBV12-3/TRBV12-4	TRBJ2-3	TRBD2	few	TGTGCCAGCAGGCGCACTAGCGGGGGACCCACAGATACGCAGTATTTT	CASRRTSGGPTDTQYF
TRBV5-7	TRBJ2-2	TRBD1	NA	TGTGCCATCAGCCGTTGGGGGGACAGGTACAACACCGGGGAGCTGTTTTTT	CAISRWGDRYNTGELFF
TRBV7-2	TRBJ2-2	NA	many	TGTGCCAGCAGAGGCAAGGGAAGGGTGAACACCGGGGAGCTGTTTTTT	CASRGKGRVNTGELFF
TRBV5-6	TRBJ1-2	TRBD1	few	TGTGCCAGCAGCCCCTTGTTCGGGACAGGGGTAAATGGCTACACCTTC	CASSPLFGTGVNGYTF
TRBV20-1	TRBJ2-5	NA	many	TGCAGTGCTAGAGATCGTCGACAGCATCAGTACTTC	CSARDRRQHQYF
TRBV12-3/TRBV12-4	TRBJ2-7	TRBD2	few	TGTGCCAGCAGTCCCTCTAGCGGGGGGCCGATCTACGAGCAGTACTTC	CASSPSSGGPIYEQYF
TRBV10-3	TRBJ2-3	TRBD2	NA	TGTGCCATCAGGTCTAGCGGCGGAACCTCAGATACGCAGTATTTT	CAIRSSGGTSDTQYF
TRBV5-5	TRBJ2-1	TRBD2	many	TGTGCCAGCAGCTCGGGACTAGCGGGGAGGAATGAGCAGTTCTTC	CASSSGLAGRNEQFF
TRBV9	TRBJ2-1	NA	NA	TGTGCCAGCAGCGTAGATATACAGGTCTACAATGAGCAGTTCTTC	CASSVDIQVYNEQFF
TRBV12-3/TRBV12-4	TRBJ2-7	TRBD2	many	TGTGCCAGCAGTTTATATAGCGGGGGACCCTCCTACGAGCAGTACTTC	CASSLYSGGPSYEQYF
TRBV10-3	TRBJ1-1	TRBD1	few	TGTGCCATCAGACAAGGGACAGAGGATGAAGCTTTCTTT	CAIRQGTEDEAFF
TRBV6-5	TRBJ2-5	TRBD2	NA	TGTGCCAGCAGTTGGGGACTAGCGGGGGGGCCGAGGGAGCAAGAGACCCAGTACTTC	CASSWGLAGGPREQETQYF
TRBV18	TRBJ2-2	NA	NA	TGTGCCAGCTCACCTCCTGGGACCGCGAGTACCGGGGAGCTGTTTTTT	CASSPPGTASTGELFF
TRBV20-1	TRBJ1-4	NA	NA	TGCAGTGCTAGAGATCGACGGGGGGGTGAAAAACTGTTTTTT	CSARDRRGGEKLFF
TRBV4-3	TRBJ2-3	NA	few	TGCGCCAGCAGCCAAGGGTCAGGGTTTACAGATACGCAGTATTTT	CASSQGSGFTDTQYF
TRBV7-2	TRBJ2-6	NA	NA	TGTGCCAGCAGTTTCGGGGCGAGTGGGGCCAACGTCCTGACTTTC	CASSFGASGANVLTF
TRBV20-1	TRBJ2-4	NA	few	TGCAGTGCCCCTGGACAAGGCTTAGCCAAAAACATTCAGTACTTC	CSAPGQGLAKNIQYF
TRBV6-5	TRBJ1-1	TRBD1	NA	TGTGCCAGCAGTTACGCCAACAGGGGCTCAGCTTTCTTT	CASSYANRGSAFF
TRBV6-1	TRBJ2-7	TRBD2	few	TGTGCCAGCAGCCGAGGACTAGCGGCTTTTTACGAGCAGTACTTC	CASSRGLAAFYEQYF
TRBV12-3/TRBV12-4	TRBJ1-1	TRBD1	many	TGTGCCAGCAGTCGGACAGGGCTTGGTGAGACTGAAGCTTTCTTT	CASSRTGLGETEAFF
TRBV6-5	TRBJ1-1	NA	few	TGTGCCAGCAGTTACAGGTGGGACACTGAAGCTTTCTTT	CASSYRWDTEAFF
TRBV12-3/TRBV12-4	TRBJ2-5	NA	NA	TGTGCCAGCAGTTTTTATCGGGACCACCAAGAGACCCAGTACTTC	CASSFYRDHQETQYF
TRBV20-1	TRBJ2-2	NA	NA	TGCAGTGCTAGAGATCTGGACAGCTGGAACACCGGGGAGCTGTTTTTT	CSARDLDSWNTGELFF
TRBV5-1	TRBJ2-5	TRBD1	NA	TGCGCCAGCAGCCCAGGACAGGGGGCAAGTGAGACCCAGTACTTC	CASSPGQGASETQYF
TRBV5-5	TRBJ2-3	NA	NA	TGTGCCAGCAGCTCACAGGGCCCGTTTGCCACAGATACGCAGTATTTT	CASSSQGPFATDTQYF